This TCR beta chain came from a study of T-cell memory formation after mild COVID-19. Overall study: The study found TCR clusters largely donor specific.

J gave up 2 bases and V 5 bases, and 9 bases lay outside the gene matches. Germline CDR1 and CDR2: DFQATT and SNEGSKA (reference sequence). This CDR3 has 14 amino acids. Study-level findings and limits: Second-wave clones reaching peak frequency on day 37 lacked confirmed SARS-CoV-2 specificity. That cross-reactive memory joined was suggested by some responding clones appearing in pre-infection memory.

Constant-segment-primed 5'RACE gave TCR alpha and TCR beta cDNA libraries with sample barcodes and UMIs. TCRdb reprocessed the 5' RACE reads with MiXCR, giving one entry per CDR3 protein. Of about 170,000 distinct CDR3 sequences in the sample, over 10% were seen once. Details on this clonotype: The antigen remains unidentified.

This chain connects TRBV20-1 to TRBJ2-7, with 7 bases aligning to TRBD1. This receptor was obtained from a man aged 18-30 years who had mild COVID-19 (a few samples of this study predate the infection). Cell type and time point are not known. Sequences were obtained from PBMCs or a T cell subset sorted from them (not recorded which). For the CDR3, the DNA is TGCAGTGCTTTAAGAAGACAGGGCACCTACGAGCAGTACTTC. This codes for CSALRRQGTYEQYF.